These 30 T cell receptor beta chains were sequenced from one sample in a study of blood T cells in healthy people across ages. Next came a second PCR, run for about 7 to 11 cycles, which used a sample-barcoded 5' primer along with a J-beta primer mix. MiXCR, run by TCRdb on the 5' RACE reads, gives a single entry per CDR3 protein. The sample carries roughly 790,000 distinct CDR3 sequences, roughly 45% recorded once. Sequencing input: blood. All receptors derive from a woman aged 60 to 75 in good health.

V is TRBV20-1 and J is TRBJ2-7, with 7 bases aligning to TRBD1. V lost 0 bases and J lost 2; bases outside the gene matches: 7. This CDR3 spans 15 amino acids. CDR1 is DFQATT and CDR2 is SNEGSKA in the germline V gene (reference sequence). For the CDR3, the DNA is TGCAGTGCTAGAGACCCCGGGACAGACCCCTACGAGCAGTACTTC. It encodes CSARDPGTDPYEQYF.

This clonotype was counted a few times. V usage is TRBV5-1 and J usage is TRBJ2-7; a weak D match, TRBD2 (5 bases). Per germline, CDR1 SGHRS and CDR2 YFSETQ. The CDR3 has 17 residues. V was shortened by 0 bases and J by 4 bases, with 20 bases between the two germline ends. CDR3 amino acids: CASSLAKIGGGGYEQYF. As DNA, the CDR3 is TGCGCCAGCAGCTTGGCAAAGATCGGAGGCGGCGGATACGAGCAGTACTTC.

This chain links TRBV20-1 with TRBJ1-5, with a tentative D call TRBD1 (6 bases). CDR1 DFQATT and CDR2 SNEGSKA come from the germline V gene (reference sequence). Deletions cut 0 bases from V and 2 bases from J, with 14 bases between. The CDR3 has 16 amino acids. The CDR3 spells CSARDHRGLGNQPQHF. In DNA, the CDR3 is TGCAGTGCTAGAGATCACCGGGGGCTCGGCAATCAGCCCCAGCATTTT.

This clonotype was observed a handful of times. The V call is TRBV20-1, the J call TRBJ2-3; no firm D call. V lost 6 bases and J 2 bases, leaving 15 bases between the germline ends. The CDR3 spans 14 residues. The V gene's germline CDR1 is DFQATT and CDR2 SNEGSKA (reference sequence). CDR3 protein: CSALIRPTTDTQYF. CDR3 bases: TGCAGTGCCCTAATCAGACCCACCACAGATACGCAGTATTTT.

The chain couples TRBV27 to TRBJ2-7; 13 positions agree with TRBD2. The J segment lost 6 bases and the V segment lost 5 bases, leaving 7 bases of the junction unmatched. Germline CDR1 and CDR2: MNHEY and SMNVEV (reference sequence). CDR3 length equals 15 residues. The CDR3 nucleotides are TGTGCCAGCAGTCCGCTCGGGACTAGCGGGACCGAGCAGTACTTC. Encoded protein: CASSPLGTSGTEQYF.

The chain joins TRBV20-1 to TRBJ1-2; no reliable D call. V was clipped by 6 bases and J by 4 bases, with 15 bases between them. CDR3 length: 13 amino acids. In germline, CDR1 is DFQATT, CDR2 SNEGSKA (reference sequence). The CDR3 spells CSASDRSVYGYTF. The CDR3 DNA reads TGCAGTGCCTCAGATAGGTCCGTCTATGGCTACACCTTC.

This clonotype has only a few counts. V is TRBV28 and J is TRBJ2-7; no clear D gene. Germline V gene lookup returns CDR1 MDHEN and CDR2 SYDVKM. V was shortened by 7 bases and J by 2 bases, with 9 bases between the two germline ends. The CDR3 is 12 residues long. This chain's CDR3 is CASMADTYEQYF. DNA for the CDR3: TGTGCCAGCATGGCGGATACCTACGAGCAGTACTTC.

The rearrangement joins TRBV7-2 to TRBJ2-3; 9 nucleotides line up with TRBD1. Germline V CDR1 and CDR2: SGHTA, FQGNSA. V shed 4 bases and J 1 base; nucleotides not matched to a gene: 18. CDR3 size: 20 residues. The CDR3 sequence: CASSSYYRGLNIRGTDTQYF. As DNA, the CDR3 is TGTGCCAGCAGCTCGTACTACAGGGGGCTAAATATAAGAGGCACAGATACGCAGTATTTT.

This clonotype was detected once. The chain couples TRBV27 to TRBJ2-5; TRBD2 matches 8 bases. The CDR3 is 15 amino acids. V trimming: 2 bases; J trimming: 4 bases; junction bases outside the gene matches: 6. Germline CDR1 MNHEY, CDR2 SMNVEV (reference sequence). As DNA, the CDR3 is TGTGCCAGCAGTTTACGCGGGGGGTTCACAGAGACCCAGTACTTC. Its protein is CASSLRGGFTETQYF.

This clonotype was seen a handful of times. The rearrangement uses TRBV24-1 and TRBJ1-1, with D possibly being TRBD1 (6 bases). Trimming took off 3 bases at V and 1 base at J, with 11 bases between the two ends. The CDR3 extends over 15 amino acids. Germline assignment: CDR1 KGHDR and CDR2 SFDVKD. For the CDR3, the DNA is TGTGCCACCAGTGATGGGACATGGCGGAACACTGAAGCTTTCTTT. Its translation is CATSDGTWRNTEAFF.

The rearrangement joins TRBV4-2 to TRBJ1-6, with D unclear. Germline V lookup: CDR1 LGHNA, CDR2 YNFKEQ. V was pared by 4 bases and J by 9 bases, with 19 bases between. The CDR3 spans 16 residues. CDR3 nucleotide sequence: TGTGCCAGCAGCCCCCCCGGGCGGGCAGCTAGTTCACCCCTCCACTTT. It is translated as CASSPPGRAASSPLHF.

This clonotype was counted a few times. As DNA, the CDR3 is TGCAGTGCTAGAGAGCATAGGGGAAATCAGCCCCAGCATTTT. Its protein is CSAREHRGNQPQHF. The V gene is TRBV20-1, the J gene TRBJ1-5; the D gene is possibly TRBD1 (5 bases). Germline V lookup: CDR1 DFQATT, CDR2 SNEGSKA (reference sequence). This CDR3 spans 14 amino acids. V gave up 0 bases and J gave up 4 bases, with 10 bases separating them.

The table lists this clonotype with a few counts. The chain is built from TRBV3-1 and TRBJ2-1; 12 nucleotides line up with TRBD2. The germline V gene has CDR1 LGHDT and CDR2 YNNKEL (reference sequence). V shed 1 base, J shed 9 bases, and the junction held 10 bases outside the gene matches. The CDR3 length is 17 residues. The CDR3 nucleotides are TGTGCCAGCAGCCAAGCGGGGCTAGCGGGGGGGCTAGGTGAGCAGTTCTTC. It translates to CASSQAGLAGGLGEQFF.

A remark on this clonotype: An end of the junction does not agree with germline; a read error may underlie this. The V call is TRBV7-9, the J call TRBJ1-2, with a possible D match to TRBD1 (6 bases). The germline V gene has CDR1 SEHNR and CDR2 FQNEAQ (reference sequence). CDR3 size: 13 residues. The CDR3 here is CASRRDTDYGHTF. For the CDR3, the DNA is TGTGCCAGCCGCCGGGACACCGACTATGGCCACACCTTC.

V usage is TRBV12-3 or TRBV12-4 and J usage is TRBJ2-5; a weak D match, TRBD1 (5 bases). The CDR3 sequence is 16 residues long. Trimming removed 0 bases at V and 11 bases at J, with 22 bases between. DNA of the CDR3: TGTGCCAGCAGTTTAGCGCAGGGTAGGGTCTACAATGAGCAGTACTTC. This sequence encodes CASSLAQGRVYNEQYF.

This clonotype has only a few counts. V and J are TRBV20-1 and TRBJ2-7; D not certain. CDR1 and CDR2 (germline): DFQATT, SNEGSKA (reference sequence). Trimming removed 0 bases at V and 0 bases at J, with 9 bases between. The length of the CDR3 is 14 residues. Here the CDR3 reads CSARDNEFSYEQYF. CDR3 sequence (DNA): TGCAGTGCTAGAGATAACGAGTTCTCCTACGAGCAGTACTTC.

This clonotype was observed a handful of times. The chain employs TRBV7-2 and TRBJ2-3, with TRBD1 as a possible D gene (6 bases). This CDR3 is built from 17 residues. Trimming left V 2 bases short and J 0 bases short, with 15 bases between. Germline-derived CDR1 and CDR2 are SGHTA and FQGNSA. CDR3 amino acids: CASSLFTGSSSTDTQYF. DNA for the CDR3: TGTGCCAGCAGCTTATTTACAGGGTCGTCTAGCACAGATACGCAGTATTTT.

This clonotype came up a few times. This rearrangement joins TRBV13 to TRBJ1-3; possible D gene TRBD1, 5 bases. Germline-derived CDR1 and CDR2 are PRHDT and FYEKMQ (reference sequence). CDR3 length: 16 amino acids. V gave up 1 base and J gave up 0 bases, with 10 bases separating them. The CDR3 region has the DNA TGTGCCAGCAGCTTAGACCCGGGACTCTCTGGAAACACCATATATTTT. Its translation is CASSLDPGLSGNTIYF.

The genes are TRBV15 and TRBJ2-1, with TRBD1 identical over 7 bases. This CDR3 contains 17 residues. Germline CDR1 is LNHNV and CDR2 is YYDKDF (reference sequence). The J segment lost 3 bases and the V segment lost 1 base, leaving 9 bases of the junction unmatched. CDR3 sequence: CATSRAGTAKDYNEQFF. The CDR3 DNA reads TGTGCCACCAGCAGAGCTGGGACAGCAAAAGACTACAATGAGCAGTTCTTC.

The genes are TRBV7-9 and TRBJ2-3, with 10 nucleotides matching TRBD1. This CDR3 spans 16 amino acids. Trimming at V came to 2 bases and at J to 2 bases, leaving 4 bases not matched to a gene. Germline V gives CDR1 SEHNR, CDR2 FQNEAQ (reference sequence). The CDR3, as DNA: TGTGCCAGCAGCTTACGCGGACAGGGGGTCACAGATACGCAGTATTTT. Residues: CASSLRGQGVTDTQYF.

The J gene is TRBJ2-3, the V gene TRBV14; D uncertain. The CDR3 runs 14 residues. Trimming shortened V by 6 bases and J by 0 bases, and 10 bases separated the two germline ends. Germline V gene sequence: CDR1 SGHDN, CDR2 FVKESK. Here the CDR3 reads CASRSKTSTDTQYF. The CDR3 coding sequence is TGTGCCAGCAGAAGCAAGACTAGCACAGATACGCAGTATTTT.

This clonotype was seen a handful of times. The chain uses TRBV4-2 and TRBJ2-1; 11 bases agree with TRBD2. V was pared by 1 base and J by 10 bases, with 6 bases of the junction left unmatched. The CDR3 length is 15 residues. Germline lookup yields CDR1 LGHNA and CDR2 YNFKEQ. The CDR3 is CASSQGGGTSGEQFF. CDR3 bases: TGTGCCAGCAGCCAAGGCGGGGGGACTAGCGGCGAGCAGTTCTTC.

The V call is TRBV7-3, the J call TRBJ2-1; 8 bases fit TRBD1. With V trimmed by 5 bases and J by 4 bases, 7 bases remained unmatched. The CDR3 has 15 residues. CDR1 and CDR2 (germline): SGHTA, FQGTGA. The CDR3 region has the DNA TGTGCCAGCAGCCCGGCCGGGACAGGATACAATGAGCAGTTCTTC. Protein sequence: CASSPAGTGYNEQFF.

Details on this clonotype: An end of the junction differs from the germline gene, which may be a read error. The rearrangement links TRBV12-3 or TRBV12-4 to TRBJ2-7; D possibly uses TRBD1 or TRBD2 (5 bases each). The CDR3 spans 14 residues. The CDR3 DNA reads as TGTGTCAGCAGGCAGGCCACCGGGACCCGTGAGCAGTACTTC. Translated, it gives CVSRQATGTREQYF.

This clonotype occurred once. This sequence joins TRBV20-1 and TRBJ1-5, with 9 bases matching TRBD1. The germline V gene has CDR1 DFQATT and CDR2 SNEGSKA (reference sequence). The V segment lost 3 bases and the J segment 6 bases; nucleotides outside the gene matches: 6. The CDR3 is 14 residues long. The CDR3 spells CSARGQGGVQPQHF. For the CDR3, the DNA is TGCAGTGCTAGGGGACAGGGAGGAGTTCAGCCCCAGCATTTT.

This clonotype came up a few times. V gene TRBV5-1 combines with J gene TRBJ1-2; weak D call: TRBD1 (6 bases). V was cut by 5 bases and J by 3 bases, with 14 bases left in between. CDR1 SGHRS and CDR2 YFSETQ come from the germline V gene. The CDR3 covers 14 residues. CDR3 sequence reads: CASRNEKGDYGYTF. In DNA, the CDR3 is TGCGCCAGCAGAAACGAAAAGGGGGACTATGGCTACACCTTC.

The chain uses TRBV7-2 and TRBJ2-2; possibly TRBD1 for D (6 bases). The CDR3 has 14 amino acids. Trimming took 5 bases from V and 8 from J, leaving 15 bases between them. Germline values: CDR1 SGHTA, CDR2 FQGNSA. The CDR3 DNA reads TGTGCCAGCAGCCCAGGGACACGAGCAGGGGAGCTGTTTTTT. Protein product: CASSPGTRAGELFF.

With respect to this clonotype: One junction end does not reproduce the germline sequence, and a read error may be involved. The chain has TRBV28 and TRBJ2-3, with no clear D. The CDR3 has 11 amino acids. CDR1 MDHEN and CDR2 SYDVKM come from the germline V gene. CDR3 sequence (DNA): TGTGCCAGCAGTGATGGGGATACGCAGAATTTT. Encoded protein: CASSDGDTQNF.

About this clonotype: A much bigger clone sits one base away, suggesting this may be a read error. The V gene is TRBV7-2, the J gene TRBJ2-5; D is unresolved. CDR1 is SGHTA and CDR2 is FQGNSA in the germline V gene. The CDR3 is 13 amino acids. The CDR3 DNA reads as TGTGTCAGCAGCTTAATCTCCCGGGAGACCCAGTACTTC. Protein sequence: CVSSLISRETQYF.

This clonotype has ten or more counts. The gene calls are TRBV20-1 and TRBJ1-2; 7 positions match TRBD1. The CDR3 covers 12 residues. Unmatched junction bases numbered 9, after V lost 6 bases and J lost 8 bases. Germline lookup yields CDR1 DFQATT and CDR2 SNEGSKA (reference sequence). The CDR3 sequence is CSAFGLRGGYTF. In DNA form, the CDR3 reads TGCAGTGCGTTTGGTCTCAGGGGGGGCTACACCTTC.